Each of the 4 T cell receptor beta chains below was sequenced from the same sample in a study of T-cell memory formation after mild COVID-19. One entry per CDR3 protein results from TCRdb running MiXCR on the 5' RACE reads. The table shows roughly 150,000 distinct CDR3 sequences, with around 15% occurring only once. Specimen: PBMCs or a T cell subset sorted from them (not recorded which). The receptors stem from an adult woman who had mild COVID-19 (a few samples of this study predate the infection). Cell type and time point are not known.

The chain links TRBV29-1 to TRBJ2-7; tentative D call: TRBD2 (5 bases). The V end lost 0 bases, the J end lost 4 bases, and 13 bases lay between the germline ends. The CDR3 is 14 residues long. Germline values: CDR1 SQVTM, CDR2 ANQGSEA. CDR3 bases: TGCAGCGTTGAAGAGGTCGCCACGGGGTACGAGCAGTACTTC. It specifies CSVEEVATGYEQYF.

This clonotype was observed a handful of times. The chain has TRBV4-1 and TRBJ2-5; TRBD2 aligns across 9 bases. The CDR3 has 16 amino acids. Germline V gives CDR1 MGHRA, CDR2 YSYEKL. Losses at the gene ends were 0 bases for V and 5 bases for J; bases not matched to a gene: 7. The CDR3 sequence is CASSQDGAGGRETQYF. In nucleotides, the CDR3 is TGCGCCAGCAGCCAAGACGGAGCGGGGGGCCGGGAGACCCAGTACTTC.

A few counts support this clonotype. This chain links TRBV12-3 or TRBV12-4 with TRBJ2-3; D not resolved. With 5 bases removed from V and 4 bases from J, the gap between germline ends came to 16 bases. This CDR3 contains 15 residues. This CDR3 reads CASSPLGILSDTQYF. CDR3 DNA sequence: TGTGCCAGCAGTCCTTTGGGAATACTCTCAGATACGCAGTATTTT.

This clonotype turned up a few times. CDR3 nucleotide sequence: TGTGCCAGCAGCTTAGGAGTACAGGGCCGCAATGAGCAGTTCTTC. Its translation: CASSLGVQGRNEQFF. The J gene is TRBJ2-1, the V gene TRBV11-1; D is possibly TRBD1 (6 bases). Trimming removed 1 base at V and 6 bases at J, with 13 bases between. CDR1 is SGHAT and CDR2 is FQDESV in the germline V gene (reference sequence). The CDR3 consists of 15 residues.